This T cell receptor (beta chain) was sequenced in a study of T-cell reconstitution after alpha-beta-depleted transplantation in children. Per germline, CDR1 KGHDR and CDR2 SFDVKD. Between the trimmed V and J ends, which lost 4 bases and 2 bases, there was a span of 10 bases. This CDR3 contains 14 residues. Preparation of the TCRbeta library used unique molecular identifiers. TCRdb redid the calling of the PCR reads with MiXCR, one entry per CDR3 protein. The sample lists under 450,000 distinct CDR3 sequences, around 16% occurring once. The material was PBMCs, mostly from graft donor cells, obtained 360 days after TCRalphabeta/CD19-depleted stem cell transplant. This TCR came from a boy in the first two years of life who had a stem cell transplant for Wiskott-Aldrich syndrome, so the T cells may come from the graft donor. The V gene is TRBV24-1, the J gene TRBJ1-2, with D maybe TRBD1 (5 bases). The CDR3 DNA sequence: TGTGCCACCAGTGACCCGGGACCGAACTATGGCTACACCTTC. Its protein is CATSDPGPNYGYTF.